This T cell receptor beta chain was observed in a study of long-term antiretroviral therapy in people with HIV. To note about this clone: As yet, its antigen is unknown. This same CDR3 is encoded by further DNA sequences in the sample.

CDR1 and CDR2 from the germline V gene are MGHDK and SYGVNS. The V end lost 7 bases, the J end lost 5 bases, and 8 bases lay between the germline ends. There are 11 residues in the CDR3. Findings and limits, study-wide: Patients on ART gained diversity, which nonetheless stayed below transplant donor controls.

Sequencing relied on immunoSEQ assay v3.0, run at survey level. Sequencing set out to capture roughly 35,000-55,000 T-cell genomes per sample. Generated by immunoSEQ multiplex PCR, the TCRdb table keeps only in-frame clones and is missing some. The data show 35,000 or so clones, around 94% seen once. This clonotype originated in a woman between 50 and 59 years old with HIV. This specimen consisted of unsorted PBMCs, obtained 4.1 years after starting antiretroviral therapy. V gene TRBV25-1 combines with J gene TRBJ1-1; tentative D call: TRBD1 (5 bases). The DNA of the CDR3 is TGTGCCAGCAACGGGGGTACTGAAGCTTTCTTT. It translates to CASNGGTEAFF.